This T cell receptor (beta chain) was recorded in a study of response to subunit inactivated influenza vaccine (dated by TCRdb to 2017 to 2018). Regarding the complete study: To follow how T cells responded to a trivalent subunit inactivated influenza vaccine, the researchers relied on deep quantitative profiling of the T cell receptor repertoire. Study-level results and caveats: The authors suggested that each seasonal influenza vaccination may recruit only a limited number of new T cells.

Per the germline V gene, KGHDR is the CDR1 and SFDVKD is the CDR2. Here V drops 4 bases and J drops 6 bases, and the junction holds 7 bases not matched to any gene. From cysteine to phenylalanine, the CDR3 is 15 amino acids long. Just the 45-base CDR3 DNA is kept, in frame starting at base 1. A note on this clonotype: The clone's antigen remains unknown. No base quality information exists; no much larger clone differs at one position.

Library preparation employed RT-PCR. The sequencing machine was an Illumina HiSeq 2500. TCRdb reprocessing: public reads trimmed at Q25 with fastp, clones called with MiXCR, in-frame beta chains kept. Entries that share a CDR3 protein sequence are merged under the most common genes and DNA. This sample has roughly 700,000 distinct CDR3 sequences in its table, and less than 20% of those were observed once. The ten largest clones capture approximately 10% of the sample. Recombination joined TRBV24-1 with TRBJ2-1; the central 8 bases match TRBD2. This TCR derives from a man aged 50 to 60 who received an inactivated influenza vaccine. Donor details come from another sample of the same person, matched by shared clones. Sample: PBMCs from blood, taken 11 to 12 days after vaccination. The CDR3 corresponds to CATSDKREIGNEQFF. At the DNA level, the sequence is TGTGCCACCAGTGACAAGCGGGAGATCGGCAATGAGCAGTTCTTC.